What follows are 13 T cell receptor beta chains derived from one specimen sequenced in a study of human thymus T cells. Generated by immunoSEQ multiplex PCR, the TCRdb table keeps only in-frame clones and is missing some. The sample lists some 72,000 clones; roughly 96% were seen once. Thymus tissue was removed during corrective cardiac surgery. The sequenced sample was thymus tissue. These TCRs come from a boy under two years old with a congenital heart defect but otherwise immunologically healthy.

The CDR3: CAISERQGLAGGKAYEQYF. CDR3 coding DNA: TGTGCCATCAGTGAGAGGCAGGGACTAGCGGGAGGGAAAGCTTACGAGCAGTACTTC. V gene TRBV10-3 combines with J gene TRBJ2-7, with TRBD2 matching 16 bases. The CDR3 is 19 residues long. The germline CDR1 and CDR2 sequences are ENHRY and SYGVKD. The trim removed 2 bases at V and 4 bases at J, leaving 11 bases unmatched.

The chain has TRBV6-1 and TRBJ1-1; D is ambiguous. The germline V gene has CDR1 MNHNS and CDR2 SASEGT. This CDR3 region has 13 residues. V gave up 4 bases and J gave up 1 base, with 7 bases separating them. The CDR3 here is CASSVKGNTEAFF. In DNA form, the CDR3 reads TGTGCCAGCAGTGTAAAGGGGAACACTGAAGCTTTCTTT.

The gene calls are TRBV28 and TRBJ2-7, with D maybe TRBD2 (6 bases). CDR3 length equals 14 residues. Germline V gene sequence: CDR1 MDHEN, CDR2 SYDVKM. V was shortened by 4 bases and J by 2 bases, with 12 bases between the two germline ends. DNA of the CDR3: TGTGCCAGCAGTTACGGGACTCATGCCTACGAGCAGTACTTC. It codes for CASSYGTHAYEQYF.

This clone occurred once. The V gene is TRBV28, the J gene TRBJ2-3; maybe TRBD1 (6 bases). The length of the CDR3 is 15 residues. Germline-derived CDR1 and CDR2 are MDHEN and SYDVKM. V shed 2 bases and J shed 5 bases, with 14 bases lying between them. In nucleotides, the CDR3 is TGTGCCAGCAGTTTAGTTAAGGGGGTCAGAGATACGCAGTATTTT. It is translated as CASSLVKGVRDTQYF.

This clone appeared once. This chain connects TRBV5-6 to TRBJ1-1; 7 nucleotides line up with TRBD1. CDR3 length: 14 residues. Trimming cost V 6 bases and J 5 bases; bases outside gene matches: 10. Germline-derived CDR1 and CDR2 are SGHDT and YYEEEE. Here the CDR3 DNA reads TGTGCCAGCACAACGACAGGGTTTTGGACTGAAGCTTTCTTT. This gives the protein CASTTTGFWTEAFF.

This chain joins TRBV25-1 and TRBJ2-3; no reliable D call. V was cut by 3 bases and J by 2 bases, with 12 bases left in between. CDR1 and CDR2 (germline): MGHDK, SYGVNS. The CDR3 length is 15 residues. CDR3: CASSDLLGDTDTQYF. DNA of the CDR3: TGTGCCAGCAGTGATCTTTTAGGAGACACAGATACGCAGTATTTT. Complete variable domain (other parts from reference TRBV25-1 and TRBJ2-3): EADIYQTPRYLVIGTGKKITLECSQTMGHDKMYWYQQDPGMELHLIHYSYGVNSTEKGDLSSESTVSRIRTEHFPLTLESARPSHTSQYLCASSDLLGDTDTQYFGPGTRLTVL.

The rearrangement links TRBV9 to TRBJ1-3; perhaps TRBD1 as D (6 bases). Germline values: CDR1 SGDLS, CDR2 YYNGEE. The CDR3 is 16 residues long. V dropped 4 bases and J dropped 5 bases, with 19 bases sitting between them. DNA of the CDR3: TGTGCCAGCAGCATCCAAGCCCGGGGGGCAAGAAACACCATATATTTT. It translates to CASSIQARGARNTIYF.

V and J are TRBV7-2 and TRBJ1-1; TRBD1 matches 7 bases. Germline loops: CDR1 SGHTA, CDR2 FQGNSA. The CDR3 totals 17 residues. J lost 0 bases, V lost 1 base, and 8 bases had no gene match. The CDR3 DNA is TGTGCCAGCAGCTTAGGGCAGGGGGATCGTCTGAACACTGAAGCTTTCTTT. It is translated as CASSLGQGDRLNTEAFF.

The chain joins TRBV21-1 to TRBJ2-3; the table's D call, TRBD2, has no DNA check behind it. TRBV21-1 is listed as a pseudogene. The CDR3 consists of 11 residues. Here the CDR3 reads CASSKGSGQYF. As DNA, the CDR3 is TGTGCCAGCAGCAAAGGCAGCGGGCAGTATTTT.

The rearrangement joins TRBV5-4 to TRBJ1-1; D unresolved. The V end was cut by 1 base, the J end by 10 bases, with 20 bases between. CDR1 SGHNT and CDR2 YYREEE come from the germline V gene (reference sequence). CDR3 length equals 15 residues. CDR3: CASSLYEGFKGGAFF. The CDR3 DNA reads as TGTGCCAGCAGCTTGTACGAGGGATTTAAAGGAGGAGCTTTCTTT.

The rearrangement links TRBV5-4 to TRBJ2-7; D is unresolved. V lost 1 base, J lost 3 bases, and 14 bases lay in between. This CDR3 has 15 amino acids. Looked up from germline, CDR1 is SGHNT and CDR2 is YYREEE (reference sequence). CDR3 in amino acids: CASSLLPSGDYEQYF. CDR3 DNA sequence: TGTGCCAGCAGCTTGTTGCCGTCAGGAGACTACGAGCAGTACTTC.

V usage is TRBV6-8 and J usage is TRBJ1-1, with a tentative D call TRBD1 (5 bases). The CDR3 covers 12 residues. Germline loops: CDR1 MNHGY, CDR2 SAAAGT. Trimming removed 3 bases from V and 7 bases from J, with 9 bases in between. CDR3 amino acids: CASSYGDGEAFF. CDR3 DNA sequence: TGTGCCAGCAGTTATGGGGACGGTGAAGCTTTCTTT.

The DNA for the CDR3 is TGCGCCAGCAGCCAAGAAATGGTAAGGCGGACAGTCGGTTACGAGCAGTACTTC. Protein sequence: CASSQEMVRRTVGYEQYF. The V call is TRBV4-1, the J call TRBJ2-7, with a possible D match to TRBD1 (6 bases). CDR3 size: 18 residues. The germline V gene has CDR1 MGHRA and CDR2 YSYEKL. V gave up 0 bases and J gave up 4 bases, with 22 bases separating them.